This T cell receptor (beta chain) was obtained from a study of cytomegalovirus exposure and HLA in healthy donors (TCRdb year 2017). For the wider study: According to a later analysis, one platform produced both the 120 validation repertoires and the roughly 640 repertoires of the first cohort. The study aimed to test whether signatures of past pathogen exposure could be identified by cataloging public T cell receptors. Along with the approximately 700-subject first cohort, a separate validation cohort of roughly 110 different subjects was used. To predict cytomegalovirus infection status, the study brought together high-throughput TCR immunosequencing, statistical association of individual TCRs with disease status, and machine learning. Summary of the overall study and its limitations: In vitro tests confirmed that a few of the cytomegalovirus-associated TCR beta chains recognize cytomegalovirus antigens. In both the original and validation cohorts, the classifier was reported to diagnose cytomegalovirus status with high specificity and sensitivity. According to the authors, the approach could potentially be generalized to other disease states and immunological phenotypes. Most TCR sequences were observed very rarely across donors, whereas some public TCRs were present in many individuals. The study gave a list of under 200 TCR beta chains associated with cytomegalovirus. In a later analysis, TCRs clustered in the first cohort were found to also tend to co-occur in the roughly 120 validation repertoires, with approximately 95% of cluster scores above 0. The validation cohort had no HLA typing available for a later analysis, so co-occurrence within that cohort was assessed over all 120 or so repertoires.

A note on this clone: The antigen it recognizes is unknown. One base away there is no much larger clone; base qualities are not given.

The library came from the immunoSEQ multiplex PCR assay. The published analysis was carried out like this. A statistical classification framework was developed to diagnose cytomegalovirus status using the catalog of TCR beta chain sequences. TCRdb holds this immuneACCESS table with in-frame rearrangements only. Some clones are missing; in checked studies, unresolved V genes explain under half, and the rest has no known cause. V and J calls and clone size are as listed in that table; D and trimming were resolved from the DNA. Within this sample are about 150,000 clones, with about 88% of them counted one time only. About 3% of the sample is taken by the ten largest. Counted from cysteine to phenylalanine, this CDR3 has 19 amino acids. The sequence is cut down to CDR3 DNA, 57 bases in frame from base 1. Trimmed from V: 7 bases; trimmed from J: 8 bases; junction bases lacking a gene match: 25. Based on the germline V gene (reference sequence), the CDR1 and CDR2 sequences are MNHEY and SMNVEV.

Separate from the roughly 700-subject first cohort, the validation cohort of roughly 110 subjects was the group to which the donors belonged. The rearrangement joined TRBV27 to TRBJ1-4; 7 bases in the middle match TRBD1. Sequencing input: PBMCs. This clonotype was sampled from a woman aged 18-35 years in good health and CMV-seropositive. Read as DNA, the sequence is TGTGCCAGCACCCGAGCCCAAAGTATTAAAAGGGGGCCGGAAGAAAAACTGTTTTTT. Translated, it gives CASTRAQSIKRGPEEKLFF.